This T cell receptor (beta chain) was retrieved from a study of T cells in Graves' hyperthyroidism and ophthalmopathy. Findings of the study overall: Most expanded thyroid clonotypes above 0.001 recurred in blood.

The germline CDR1 and CDR2 sequences are SNHLY and FYNNEI. This CDR3 spans 13 amino acids. To note about this clonotype: Its antigen is as yet unknown. Its ends do not fully match the called genes, so a read error is possible.

Amplification yielded TCR beta CDR3 regions, with RNA transcripts as the source. TCR CDR3 underwent first-round RT-PCR with the HTBI primer set. TCRdb analysed the multiplex PCR reads with MiXCR anew, one entry per CDR3 protein. The data hold 700,000 to 950,000 distinct CDR3 sequences, with approximately 36% observed a single time. Sequenced: blood. The rearrangement links TRBV2 to TRBJ2-7; TRBD2 might be the D (5 bases). The TCR sequence derives from a woman aged 35 to 49 with Graves' hyperthyroidism. DNA for the CDR3: TGTGCCAGCAGCCCGGGGTGGACCGGGGAGCTGTACTTC. Its protein product is CASSPGWTGELYF.